The 3 T cell receptor beta chains listed next were all sequenced from one sample in a study of tissue T cells after allogeneic stem cell transplantation. Time point here: mouse harvest day 14 after allogeneic transplant. The graft held 10^6 splenic CD5+ T cells and 10^7 T-cell-depleted bone marrow cells. This table comes from immunoSEQ multiplex PCR, and its TCRdb copy is limited to in-frame clones, with some not included. Of about 5,200 clones listed, roughly 30% are singletons. The material sequenced was skin. Receptors were obtained from a female BALB/c mouse given C57BL/6 T cells with graft-versus-host disease after an allogeneic hematopoietic cell transplant.

This clone was found a few times. The germline and genes are mouse ones. The read halts 1 residue ahead of the CDR3 end, with the missing end drawn from the germline J gene. This chain uses TRBV12-2 with TRBJ2-5; 9 bases agree with TRBD2. The CDR3 covers 16 residues. Germline lookup yields CDR1 SGHLS and CDR2 HYDKME. Unmatched junction bases numbered 7, after V lost 1 base and J lost 3 bases. The covered CDR3 bases are TGTGCCAGCTCTCTGAGACCTGGGGGGGTACAAGACACCCAGTAC. Translating gives CASSLRPGGVQDTQY. The full CDR3 reads CASSLRPGGVQDTQYF.

Concerning this clone: Gene names and germline match the mouse. From the germline J gene comes the end of the CDR3, since the read stops 1 residue before it. V is TRBV13-2 and J is TRBJ2-7; 11 bases fit TRBD2. The germline CDR1 and CDR2 sequences are NNHNN and SYGAGS (reference sequence). With 2 bases clipped from V and 4 bases from J, the junction kept 5 bases outside the gene matches. The CDR3 contains 15 residues. The CDR3: CASGETGGVLYEQYF. The part of the CDR3 DNA that was read is TGTGCCAGCGGTGAGACTGGGGGGGTCCTTTATGAACAGTAC.

Concerning this clone: Any gene name here is a mouse gene name. The read comes to an end 1 residue before the CDR3 does, leaving the germline J gene to fill in the end. The rearrangement links TRBV23 to TRBJ2-4; the DNA was not compared with TRBD1, the D call given in the table. This CDR3 is 14 amino acids long. Germline CDR1 KGHTA, CDR2 FQNQQP. The CDR3 bases that were read are TGCTCCAGCAGTCGGGACAATAGTCAAAACACCTTGTAC. This encodes CSSSRDNSQNTLY. From start to end, the CDR3 is CSSSRDNSQNTLYF.